This T cell receptor (beta chain) was identified in a study of long-term antiretroviral therapy in people with HIV. The germline V gene has CDR1 MNHEY and CDR2 SMNVEV (reference sequence). V lost 4 bases to trimming and J lost 7 bases, with 11 bases between them. The CDR3 consists of 13 residues. Version v3.0 of the immunoSEQ assay was performed at survey level. TCRdb's table, derived via immunoSEQ multiplex PCR, lists solely in-frame clones and lacks some. The sample has 10,000 to 15,000 clones, around 77% seen once; the top ten hold 14%. The specimen was unsorted PBMCs, collected 1.3 years after starting antiretroviral therapy. This clonotype was sampled from a woman between 18 and 29 years old with HIV. The V and J genes are TRBV27 and TRBJ2-1, with D perhaps matching TRBD2 (5 bases). Here the CDR3 DNA reads TGTGCCAGCAGTTCTTGGACTGATAATGAGCAGTTCTTC. Translating gives CASSSWTDNEQFF.